This paragraph covers one T cell receptor (beta chain) sequence. The source of the sample is a study of cytomegalovirus exposure and HLA in healthy donors. In the study overall: Earlier results showed roughly 120 million unique TCR beta sequences derived from some 180 million T cells.

The PCR had 60 Vbeta and 13 Jbeta primers. Clones were sequenced by immunoSEQ multiplex PCR, and TCRdb holds only the in-frame ones, with some missing. The sample table sets out approximately 150,000 clones. Looked up from germline, CDR1 is LNHNV and CDR2 is YYDKDF (reference sequence). V trimming: 0 bases; J trimming: 6 bases; junction bases outside the gene matches: 3. The CDR3 spans 15 residues. This chain connects TRBV15 to TRBJ1-5; 9 bases match TRBD1. The TCR comes from a woman aged 50 to 60 in good health and CMV-seronegative. Sequences were obtained from PBMCs. CDR3 bases: TGTGCCACCAGCAGAGAGGGACAGGGCCTTCAGCCCCAGCATTTT. This translates into CATSREGQGLQPQHF.